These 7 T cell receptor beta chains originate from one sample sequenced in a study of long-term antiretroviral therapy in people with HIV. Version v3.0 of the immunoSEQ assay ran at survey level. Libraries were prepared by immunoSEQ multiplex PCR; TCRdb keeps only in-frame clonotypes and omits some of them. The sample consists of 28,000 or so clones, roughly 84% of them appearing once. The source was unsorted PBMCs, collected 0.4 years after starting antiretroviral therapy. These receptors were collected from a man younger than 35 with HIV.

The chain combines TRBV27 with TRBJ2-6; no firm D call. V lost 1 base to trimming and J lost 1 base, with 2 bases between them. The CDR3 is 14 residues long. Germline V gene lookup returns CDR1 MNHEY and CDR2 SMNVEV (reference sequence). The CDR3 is CASSLFSGANVLTF. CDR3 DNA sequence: TGTGCCAGCAGTTTATTTTCTGGGGCCAACGTCCTGACTTTC.

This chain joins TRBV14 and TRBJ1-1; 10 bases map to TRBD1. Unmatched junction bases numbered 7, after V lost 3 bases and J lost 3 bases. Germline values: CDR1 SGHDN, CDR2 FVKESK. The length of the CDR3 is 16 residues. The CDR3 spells CASSHDRGLKDTEAFF. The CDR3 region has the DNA TGTGCCAGCAGCCACGACAGGGGGCTAAAGGACACTGAAGCTTTCTTT.

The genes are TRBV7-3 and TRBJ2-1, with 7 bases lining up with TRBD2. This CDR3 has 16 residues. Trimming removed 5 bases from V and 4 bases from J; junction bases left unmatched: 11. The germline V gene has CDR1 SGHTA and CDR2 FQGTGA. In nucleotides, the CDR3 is TGTGCCAGCAGCCCTAACCCGGGACTACGGTACAATGAGCAGTTCTTC. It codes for CASSPNPGLRYNEQFF.

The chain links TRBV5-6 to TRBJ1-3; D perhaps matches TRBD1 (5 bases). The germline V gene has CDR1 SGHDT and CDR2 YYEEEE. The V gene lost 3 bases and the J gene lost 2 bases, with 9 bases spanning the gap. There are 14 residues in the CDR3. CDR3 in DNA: TGTGCCAGCAGCTCCGGGACGGCTGGAAACACCATATATTTT. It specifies CASSSGTAGNTIYF.

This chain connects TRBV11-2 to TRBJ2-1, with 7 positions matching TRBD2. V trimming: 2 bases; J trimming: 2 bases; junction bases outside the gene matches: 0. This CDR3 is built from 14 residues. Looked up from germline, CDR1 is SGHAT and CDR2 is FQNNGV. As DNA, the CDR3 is TGTGCCAGCAGCTTAAGCGGGACCTACAATGAGCAGTTCTTC. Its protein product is CASSLSGTYNEQFF.

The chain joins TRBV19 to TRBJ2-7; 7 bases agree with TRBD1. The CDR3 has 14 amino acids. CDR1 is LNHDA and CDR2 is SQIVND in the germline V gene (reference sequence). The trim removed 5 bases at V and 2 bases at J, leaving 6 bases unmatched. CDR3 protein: CASSPWTGTYEQYF. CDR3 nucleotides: TGTGCCAGTAGTCCCTGGACAGGAACCTACGAGCAGTACTTC.

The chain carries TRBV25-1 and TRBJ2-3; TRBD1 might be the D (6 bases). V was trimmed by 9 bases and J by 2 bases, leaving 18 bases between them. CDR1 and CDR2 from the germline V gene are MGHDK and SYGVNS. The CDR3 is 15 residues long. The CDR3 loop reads CARGETGRSTDTQYF. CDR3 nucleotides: TGTGCCAGAGGAGAGACAGGCCGTTCCACAGATACGCAGTATTTT.